One sample yielded the 7 T cell receptor beta chains listed below, sequenced in a study of cytomegalovirus exposure and HLA in healthy donors (dated 2017 in TCRdb). The protocol used for the library was the immunoSEQ multiplex PCR assay. The multiplex PCR relied on a mix of 60 forward primers for TCR Vbeta segments and 13 reverse primers for TCR Jbeta segments. TCRdb obtained this table from immuneACCESS and retained in-frame rearrangements with V and J assigned. These tables miss some clones; where compared with another copy, unresolved V genes account for less than half of the shortfall, and the remainder is unexplained. Recorded for this sample are about 110,000 clones; 60% to 80% of them occurred a single time. 2% to 3% of the sample is held by the ten biggest clonotypes. Sample: PBMCs. The receptors derive from a man aged 45-60 years in good health and CMV-seropositive.

The J gene is TRBJ2-7, the V gene TRBV5-1; D possibly corresponds to TRBD2 (5 bases). Trimming stripped 4 bases from V and 5 bases from J, with 16 bases between. This CDR3 comprises 14 residues. CDR1 SGHRS and CDR2 YFSETQ come from the germline V gene. The CDR3 protein is CASSPLRGIDEQYF. CDR3 DNA: TGCGCCAGCAGCCCGCTTAGAGGGATCGACGAGCAGTACTTC.

The genes are TRBV7-2 and TRBJ2-5; 15 nucleotides match TRBD2. Germline CDR1 is SGHTA and CDR2 is FQGNSA. The trim removed 5 bases at V and 4 bases at J, leaving 8 bases unmatched. The CDR3 has 17 residues. The chain's CDR3 is CASSPNGLAGGPETQYF. The CDR3 DNA sequence: TGTGCCAGCAGCCCCAACGGACTAGCGGGGGGGCCAGAGACCCAGTACTTC.

With regard to this clone: This sample includes further DNA sequences coding for the same CDR3. The V and J genes are TRBV5-1 and TRBJ2-3; D remains unclear. The germline V gene has CDR1 SGHRS and CDR2 YFSETQ. V lost 0 bases and J lost 3, with 8 bases in between. CDR3 length equals 14 residues. Written as DNA, the CDR3 is TGCGCCAGCAGCTTGGCCCTATTAACAGATACGCAGTATTTT. Translated, it gives CASSLALLTDTQYF.

This chain links TRBV19 with TRBJ2-7; D is unclear. The CDR3 runs 15 residues. Per the germline V gene, CDR1 is LNHDA and CDR2 is SQIVND (reference sequence). V was cut by 4 bases and J by 2 bases, with 15 bases left in between. CDR3 sequence reads: CASSTSPFTTYEQYF. DNA of the CDR3: TGTGCCAGTAGTACGAGTCCGTTCACGACCTACGAGCAGTACTTC.

The count of this clone is one. The CDR3: CASSHPRGGNTEAFF. CDR3 nucleotide sequence: TGTGCCAGCAGCCACCCCCGTGGAGGGAACACTGAAGCTTTCTTT. The V and J genes are TRBV5-4 and TRBJ1-1; no reliable D call. V was trimmed by 4 bases and J by 1 base, leaving 14 bases between them. The CDR3 length is 15 residues. Germline values: CDR1 SGHNT, CDR2 YYREEE (reference sequence).

Only a few counts were recorded for this clone. The chain employs TRBV5-5 and TRBJ2-7; TRBD1 agrees at 9 bases. The CDR3 spans 14 residues. The germline V gene encodes CDR1 SGHKS and CDR2 YYEKEE (reference sequence). J gave up 5 bases and V 5 bases, and 8 bases lay outside the gene matches. Written as DNA, the CDR3 is TGTGCCAGCAGACGGGGACAGGGTTCCGACGAGCAGTACTTC. Translation gives CASRRGQGSDEQYF.

The gene calls are TRBV5-1 and TRBJ1-1, with D unresolved. The CDR3 spans 15 residues. The germline gives CDR1 SGHRS, CDR2 YFSETQ. Trimming removed 1 base at V and 2 bases at J, with 12 bases between. CDR3 residues: CASSLQTFPNTEAFF. The DNA of the CDR3 is TGCGCCAGCAGCTTGCAAACTTTTCCAAACACTGAAGCTTTCTTT.